This TCR beta chain came from a study of cytomegalovirus exposure and HLA in healthy donors. 60 Vbeta and 13 Jbeta primers were used in PCR. Original handling: A follow-up analysis tallied about 88 million unique TCR beta chains, roughly 10 million shared. Measured with immunoSEQ multiplex PCR; TCRdb has only the in-frame clones, and not every one. V and J calls and clone size come straight from that table; D and trimming were deduced from the DNA. This table has about 120,000 clones, 70% to 75% appearing once. As regards this clone: Its antigen is unknown.

Overall study findings and caveats: The likely origin of a cluster of highly shared sequence variants was a sequencing artifact. A missense DCLRE1C variant was associated with V- and J-gene trimming of TCR beta chains in a later analysis, and an independent cohort replicated the association. An analysis was carried out later, and it reportedly showed fewer N-insertions in an Asian-associated ancestry cluster than the roughly 700-donor mean.

CDR1 is SGHTA, CDR2 FQGTGA, per germline. Trimming at V came to 5 bases and at J to 7 bases, leaving 7 bases not matched to a gene. This CDR3 comprises 13 residues. This receptor was identified in a male donor in good health and CMV-seronegative. Sequenced: PBMCs. The chain employs TRBV7-3 and TRBJ2-7, with 8 bases that match TRBD1. The CDR3 loop reads CASSAGQGGEQYF. The DNA for the CDR3 is TGTGCCAGCAGCGCCGGACAGGGTGGAGAGCAGTACTTC.